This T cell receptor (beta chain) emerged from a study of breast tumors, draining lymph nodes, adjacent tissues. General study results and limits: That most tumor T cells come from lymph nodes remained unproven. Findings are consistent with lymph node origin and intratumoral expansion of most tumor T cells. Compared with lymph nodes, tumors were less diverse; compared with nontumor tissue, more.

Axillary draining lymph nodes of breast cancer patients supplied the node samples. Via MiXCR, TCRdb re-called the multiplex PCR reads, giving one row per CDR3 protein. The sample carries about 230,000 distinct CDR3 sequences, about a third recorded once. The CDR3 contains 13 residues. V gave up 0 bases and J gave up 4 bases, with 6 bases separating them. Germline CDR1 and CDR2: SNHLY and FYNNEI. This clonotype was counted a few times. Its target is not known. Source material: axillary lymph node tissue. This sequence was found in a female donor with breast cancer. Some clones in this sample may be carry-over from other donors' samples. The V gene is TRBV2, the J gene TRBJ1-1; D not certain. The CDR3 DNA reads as TGTGCCAGCAGTGAAGCCGGGGTCACTGAAGCTTTCTTT. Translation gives CASSEAGVTEAFF. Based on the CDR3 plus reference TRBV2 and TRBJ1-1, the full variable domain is EPEVTQTPSHQVTQMGQEVILRCVPISNHLYFYWYRQILGQKVEFLVSFYNNEISEKSEIFDDQFSVERPDGSNFTLKIRSTKLEDSAMYFCASSEAGVTEAFFGQGTRLTVV.